The sequence of this T cell receptor beta chain was determined in a study of shared clonotypes between healthy human individuals. Study results and caveats: Depth was large, yet rarefaction showed that sorted-subset sequencing was incomplete.

This CDR3 spans 11 amino acids. Germline CDR1 DFQATT, CDR2 SNEGSKA (reference sequence). V was cut by 1 base and J by 13 bases, with 11 bases left in between. Clones were sequenced by immunoSEQ multiplex PCR, and TCRdb holds only the in-frame ones, with some missing. Among around 990,000 clones listed, about 80% were seen once. Details on this clone: Its target is unknown.

This sequence was found in a young man in good health. Some clones in this sample may be carry-over from other donors' samples. The genes are TRBV20-1 and TRBJ2-1; no firm D call. Specimen: memory CD4+ T cells from PBMCs. Described subset: CD45RA-negative fraction. For the CDR3, the DNA is TGCAGTGCTAGAGGATGGCAGGCTCAGTTCTTC. Amino acids: CSARGWQAQFF.